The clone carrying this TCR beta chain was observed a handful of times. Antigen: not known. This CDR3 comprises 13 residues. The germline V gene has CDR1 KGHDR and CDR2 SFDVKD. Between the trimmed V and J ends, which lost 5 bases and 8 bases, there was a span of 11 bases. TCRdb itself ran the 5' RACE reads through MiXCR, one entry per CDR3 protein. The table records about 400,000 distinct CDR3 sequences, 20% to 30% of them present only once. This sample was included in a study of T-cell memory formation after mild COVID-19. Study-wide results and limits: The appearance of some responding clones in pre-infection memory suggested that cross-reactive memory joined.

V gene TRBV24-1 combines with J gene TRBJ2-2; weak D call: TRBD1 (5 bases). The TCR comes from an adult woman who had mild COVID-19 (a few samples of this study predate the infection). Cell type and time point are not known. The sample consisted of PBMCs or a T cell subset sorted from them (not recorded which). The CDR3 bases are TGTGCCACCAGTGTTTCAGGGTTGGGGGAGCTGTTTTTT. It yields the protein CATSVSGLGELFF.